The 17 T cell receptor beta chains below come from one sample, sequenced in a study of memory CD4+ T cells and cytomegalovirus serostatus. Single viable CD3+CD4+CD8-CD45RO+ cells were sorted as the memory CD4+ T cells. Assay: immunoSEQ multiplex PCR; the TCRdb copy retains only in-frame clones and omits some. This sample has 55,000 to 65,000 clones, with 82% found just once. The specimen was memory CD4+ T cells from blood. The receptors come from an adult in good health and CMV-seronegative. Some clones in this sample may be carry-over from other donors' samples.

The CDR3 DNA sequence: TGTGCCAGCAGTCCCCAGACCCCCGGGACAGGGACTAGCGGGAAACCGAGGGAGCAGTACTTC. Amino acid sequence: CASSPQTPGTGTSGKPREQYF. The rearrangement links TRBV27 to TRBJ2-7, with 13 nucleotides matching TRBD2. The germline CDR1 and CDR2 sequences are MNHEY and SMNVEV (reference sequence). This CDR3 has 21 amino acids. V trimming: 5 bases; J trimming: 7 bases; junction bases outside the gene matches: 26.

The CDR3 is CASSSGTGLYGYTF. The CDR3 DNA sequence: TGTGCCAGCAGCTCCGGGACAGGCCTGTATGGCTACACCTTC. The rearrangement uses TRBV9 and TRBJ1-2, with TRBD1 matching over 8 bases. This CDR3 contains 14 residues. V lost 4 bases to trimming and J lost 5 bases; unmatched junction nucleotides: 7. Germline lookup yields CDR1 SGDLS and CDR2 YYNGEE.

The chain uses TRBV2 and TRBJ1-6, with a tentative D call TRBD1 (5 bases). Trimming left V 8 bases short and J 10 bases short, with 12 bases between. Germline-derived CDR1 and CDR2 are SNHLY and FYNNEI. This CDR3 is 12 amino acids long. CDR3 coding DNA: TGTGCCAGCGGGAGGGGCTCCTCACCCCTCCACTTT. Translating it yields CASGRGSSPLHF.

The CDR3 sequence: CASSLEGGRGSYGYTF. The DNA of the CDR3 is TGCGCCAGCAGCTTGGAGGGGGGAAGAGGAAGCTATGGCTACACCTTC. The chain couples TRBV5-1 to TRBJ1-2; TRBD1 might be the D (6 bases). Germline V lookup: CDR1 SGHRS, CDR2 YFSETQ. The CDR3 is made up of 16 amino acids. V was shortened by 0 bases and J by 4 bases, with 16 bases between the two germline ends.

This rearrangement joins TRBV5-1 to TRBJ2-5; TRBD2 might be the D (5 bases). Trimming pared 4 bases from V and 5 bases from J, leaving 12 bases between. This CDR3 comprises 13 residues. Germline V lookup: CDR1 SGHRS, CDR2 YFSETQ. The CDR3 DNA reads TGCGCCAGCAGCCCACTCACGGGGGAGACCCAGTACTTC. Its translation is CASSPLTGETQYF.

In this sample, this clone turned up once. The chain is built from TRBV5-1 and TRBJ2-1, with D maybe TRBD2 (5 bases). With 4 bases removed from V and 9 bases from J, the gap between germline ends came to 14 bases. The germline gives CDR1 SGHRS, CDR2 YFSETQ. The CDR3 length is 13 residues. The CDR3 sequence: CASSELTRAEQFF. Written as DNA, the CDR3 is TGCGCCAGCAGCGAACTAACTAGAGCTGAGCAGTTCTTC.

The chain uses TRBV18 and TRBJ1-3; no reliable D call. Trimming took 3 bases from V and 4 from J, leaving 7 bases between them. Germline CDR1 reads KGHSH; CDR2 reads LQKENI. CDR3 size: 13 residues. CDR3 sequence: CASSPALGNTIYF. The CDR3 nucleotides are TGTGCCAGCTCACCGGCCCTAGGAAACACCATATATTTT.

The rearrangement uses TRBV9 and TRBJ2-1; 11 nucleotides line up with TRBD2. The CDR3 has 18 residues. Trimming removed 2 bases from V and 3 bases from J; junction bases left unmatched: 10. CDR1 is SGDLS, CDR2 YYNGEE, per germline. CDR3 amino acids: CASSVFSGTSGVYNEQFF. CDR3 coding DNA: TGTGCCAGCAGCGTTTTTTCCGGGACTAGCGGAGTCTACAATGAGCAGTTCTTC. The entire variable domain, with the rest obtained from reference TRBV9 and TRBJ2-1, is as follows: DSGVTQTPKHLITATGQRVTLRCSPRSGDLSVYWYQQSLDQGLQFLIQYYNGEERAKGNILERFSAQQFPDLHSELNLSSLELGDSALYFCASSVFSGTSGVYNEQFFGPGTRLTVL.

V gene TRBV30 combines with J gene TRBJ2-3; 7 nucleotides agree with TRBD2. The CDR3 has 14 residues. CDR1 and CDR2 (germline): GTSNPN, SVGIG (reference sequence). V lost 5 bases to trimming and J lost 2 bases; unmatched junction nucleotides: 7. The CDR3 region is CAWGRAGNTDTQYF. CDR3 sequence (DNA): TGTGCCTGGGGTCGAGCGGGGAACACAGATACGCAGTATTTT.

The rearrangement links TRBV4-2 to TRBJ1-4; no definite D call. The CDR3 extends over 16 amino acids. The V end was cut by 3 bases, the J end by 3 bases, with 14 bases between. Germline V CDR1 and CDR2: LGHNA, YNFKEQ. CDR3 amino acids: CASSQAIWAANEKLFF. CDR3 coding DNA: TGTGCCAGCAGCCAGGCCATCTGGGCGGCTAATGAAAAACTGTTTTTT.

The chain employs TRBV10-3 and TRBJ2-2; possibly TRBD2 for D (6 bases). Germline loops: CDR1 ENHRY, CDR2 SYGVKD. The CDR3 extends over 16 amino acids. V shed 1 base and J shed 5 bases, with 14 bases lying between them. CDR3 nucleotides: TGTGCCATCAGTGAGTGGGGCGGGATGGAGACCGGGGAGCTGTTTTTT. Encoded protein: CAISEWGGMETGELFF.

This chain uses TRBV7-8 with TRBJ2-3, with D perhaps given as TRBD1 or TRBD2 (6 bases each). The CDR3 has 15 amino acids. Germline CDR1 reads SGHVS; CDR2 reads FQNEAQ. Trimming took off 2 bases at V and 2 bases at J, with 11 bases between the two ends. The CDR3 coding sequence is TGTGCCAGCAGCTTATTTTCGGGGGCCACAGATACGCAGTATTTT. Protein product: CASSLFSGATDTQYF.

V and J are TRBV4-1 and TRBJ2-7, with a weak D call TRBD2 (5 bases). Per the germline V gene, CDR1 is MGHRA and CDR2 is YSYEKL. This CDR3 has 21 residues. V dropped 5 bases and J dropped 5 bases, with 37 bases sitting between them. CDR3 sequence: CASSMVVNSFSSSRAYHEQYF. The DNA for the CDR3 is TGCGCCAGCAGCATGGTCGTCAACTCCTTCTCCTCCTCGCGGGCTTACCACGAGCAGTACTTC.

This chain links TRBV11-2 with TRBJ1-5, with unresolved D. The ends were cut back, 4 bases at V and 4 bases at J, with 14 bases in the middle. The CDR3 extends over 15 amino acids. The V gene's germline CDR1 is SGHAT and CDR2 FQNNGV. CDR3 coding DNA: TGTGCCAGCAGCTCCACCCCGGCAGGAAATCAGCCCCAGCATTTT. Amino acids: CASSSTPAGNQPQHF.

This clone was seen a single time. V gene TRBV28 combines with J gene TRBJ2-7; D ambiguous. This CDR3 comprises 15 residues. Trimming removed 3 bases from V and 2 bases from J, with 14 bases in between. Per the germline V gene, CDR1 is MDHEN and CDR2 is SYDVKM. The CDR3, as DNA: TGTGCCAGCAGTTTCCGTGGCGGACGAACCTACGAGCAGTACTTC. Protein sequence: CASSFRGGRTYEQYF.

The V gene is TRBV2, the J gene TRBJ1-5, with TRBD1 matching 9 bases. In germline, CDR1 is SNHLY, CDR2 FYNNEI. The CDR3 runs to 13 residues. Trimming removed 6 bases from V and 6 bases from J; junction bases left unmatched: 3. The CDR3 loop reads CASRPGQGQPQHF. CDR3 nucleotide sequence: TGTGCCAGCAGGCCGGGACAGGGTCAGCCCCAGCATTTT.

The rearrangement uses TRBV7-2 and TRBJ2-1, with D possibly being TRBD2 (6 bases). CDR1 is SGHTA and CDR2 is FQGNSA in the germline V gene. This CDR3 region has 15 residues. V was clipped by 6 bases and J by 10 bases, with 22 bases between them. The CDR3 DNA follows: TGTGCCAGCAGGTTTTCGGGAGATCGTAGGGAAGAGCAGTTCTTC. Residues: CASRFSGDRREEQFF. Supplemented by reference TRBV7-2 and TRBJ2-1, the full variable domain reads GAGVSQSPSNKVTEKGKDVELRCDPISGHTALYWYRQSLGQGLEFLIYFQGNSAPDKSGLPSDRFSAERTGGSVSTLTIQRTQQEDSAVYLCASRFSGDRREEQFFGPGTRLTVL.